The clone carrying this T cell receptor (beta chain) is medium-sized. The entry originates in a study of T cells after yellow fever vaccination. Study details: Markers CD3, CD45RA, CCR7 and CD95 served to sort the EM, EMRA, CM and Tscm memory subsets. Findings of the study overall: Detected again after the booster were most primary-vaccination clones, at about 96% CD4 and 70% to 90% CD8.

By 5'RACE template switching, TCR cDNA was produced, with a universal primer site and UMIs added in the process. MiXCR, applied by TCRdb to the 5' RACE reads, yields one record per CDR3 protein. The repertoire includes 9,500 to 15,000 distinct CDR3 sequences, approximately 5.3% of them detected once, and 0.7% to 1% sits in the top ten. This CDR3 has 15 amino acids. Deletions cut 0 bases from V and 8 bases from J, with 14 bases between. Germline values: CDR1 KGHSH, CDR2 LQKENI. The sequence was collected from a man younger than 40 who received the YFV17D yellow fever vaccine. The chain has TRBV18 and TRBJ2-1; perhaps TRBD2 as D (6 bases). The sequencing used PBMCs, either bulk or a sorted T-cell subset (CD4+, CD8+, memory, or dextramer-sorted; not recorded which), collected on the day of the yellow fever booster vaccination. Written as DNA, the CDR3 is TGTGCCAGCTCACCACCCAGCGGGCCCGACGATGAGCAGTTCTTC. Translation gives CASSPPSGPDDEQFF.